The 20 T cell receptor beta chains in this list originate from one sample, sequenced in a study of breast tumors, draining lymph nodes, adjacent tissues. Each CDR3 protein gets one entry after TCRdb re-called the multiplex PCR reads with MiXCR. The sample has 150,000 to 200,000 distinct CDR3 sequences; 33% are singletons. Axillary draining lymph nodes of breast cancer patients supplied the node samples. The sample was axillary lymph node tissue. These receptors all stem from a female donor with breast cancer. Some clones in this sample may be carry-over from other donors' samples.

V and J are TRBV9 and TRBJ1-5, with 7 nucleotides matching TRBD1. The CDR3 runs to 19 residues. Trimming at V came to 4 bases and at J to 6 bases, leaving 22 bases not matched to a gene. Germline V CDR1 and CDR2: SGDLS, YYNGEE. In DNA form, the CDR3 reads TGTGCCAGCAGCCCCCGTGGTGTGCAGGGGGGGGTAGCGGGTCAGCCCCAGCATTTT. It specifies CASSPRGVQGGVAGQPQHF.

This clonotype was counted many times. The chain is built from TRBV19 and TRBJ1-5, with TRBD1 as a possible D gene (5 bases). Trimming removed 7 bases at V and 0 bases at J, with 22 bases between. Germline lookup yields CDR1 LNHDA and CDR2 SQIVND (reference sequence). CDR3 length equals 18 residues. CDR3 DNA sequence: TGTGCCAGTAACAATCTCCTTTGGGGCATTAATAGCAATCAGCCCCAGCATTTT. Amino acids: CASNNLLWGINSNQPQHF. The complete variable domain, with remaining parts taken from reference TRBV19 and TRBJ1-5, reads DGGITQSPKYLFRKEGQNVTLSCEQNLNHDAMYWYRQDPGQGLRLIYYSQIVNDFQKGDIAEGYSVSREKKESFPLTVTSAQKNPTAFYLCASNNLLWGINSNQPQHFGDGTRLSIL.

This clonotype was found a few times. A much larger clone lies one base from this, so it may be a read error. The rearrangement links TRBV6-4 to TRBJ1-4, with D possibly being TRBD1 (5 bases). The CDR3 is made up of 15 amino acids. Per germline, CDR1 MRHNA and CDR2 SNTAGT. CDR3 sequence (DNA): TGTGCCAGCAGTCACTCGGCGGGGCAGAATGAAAAACTGTTTTTT. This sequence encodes CASSHSAGQNEKLFF.

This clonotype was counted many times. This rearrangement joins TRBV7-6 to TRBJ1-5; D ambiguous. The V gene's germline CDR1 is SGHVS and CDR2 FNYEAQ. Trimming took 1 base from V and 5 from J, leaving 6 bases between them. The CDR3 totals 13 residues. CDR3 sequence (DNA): TGTGCCAGCAGCTTAGGAACTCATCAGCCCCAGCATTTT. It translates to CASSLGTHQPQHF.

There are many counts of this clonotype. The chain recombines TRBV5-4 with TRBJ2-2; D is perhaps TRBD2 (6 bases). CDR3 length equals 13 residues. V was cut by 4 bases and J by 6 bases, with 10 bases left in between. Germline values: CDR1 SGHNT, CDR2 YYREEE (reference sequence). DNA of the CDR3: TGTGCCAGCAGCATCGGACTATCCGGGGAGCTGTTTTTT. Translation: CASSIGLSGELFF.

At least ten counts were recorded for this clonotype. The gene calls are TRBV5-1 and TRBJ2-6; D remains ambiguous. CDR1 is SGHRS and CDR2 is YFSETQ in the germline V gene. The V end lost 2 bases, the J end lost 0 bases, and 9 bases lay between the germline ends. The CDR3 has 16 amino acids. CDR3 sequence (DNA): TGCGCCAGCAGCTTACAACCCAGCTCTGGGGCCAACGTCCTGACTTTC. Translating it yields CASSLQPSSGANVLTF.

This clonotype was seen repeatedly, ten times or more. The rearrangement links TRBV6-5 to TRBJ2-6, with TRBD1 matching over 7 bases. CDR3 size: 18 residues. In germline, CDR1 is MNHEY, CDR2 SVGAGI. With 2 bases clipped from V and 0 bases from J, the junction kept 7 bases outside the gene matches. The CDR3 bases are TGTGCCAGCAGTTACAAGGGACAGTCCTTCTCTGGGGCCAACGTCCTGACTTTC. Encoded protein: CASSYKGQSFSGANVLTF.

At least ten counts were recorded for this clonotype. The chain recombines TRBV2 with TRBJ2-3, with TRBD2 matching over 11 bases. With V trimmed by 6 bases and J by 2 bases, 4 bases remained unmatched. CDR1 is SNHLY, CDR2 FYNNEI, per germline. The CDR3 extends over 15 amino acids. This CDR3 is CASRGTSGVTDTQYF. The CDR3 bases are TGTGCCAGCAGGGGGACTAGCGGAGTCACAGATACGCAGTATTTT. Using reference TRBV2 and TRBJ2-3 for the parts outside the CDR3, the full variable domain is EPEVTQTPSHQVTQMGQEVILRCVPISNHLYFYWYRQILGQKVEFLVSFYNNEISEKSEIFDDQFSVERPDGSNFTLKIRSTKLEDSAMYFCASRGTSGVTDTQYFGPGTRLTVL.

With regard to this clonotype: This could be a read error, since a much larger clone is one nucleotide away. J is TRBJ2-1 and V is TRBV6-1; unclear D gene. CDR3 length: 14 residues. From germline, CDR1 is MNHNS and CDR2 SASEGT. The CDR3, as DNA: TGTGCCAGCAGACTTTCCGCTACCTACAATGAGCGGTTCTTC. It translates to CASRLSATYNERFF.

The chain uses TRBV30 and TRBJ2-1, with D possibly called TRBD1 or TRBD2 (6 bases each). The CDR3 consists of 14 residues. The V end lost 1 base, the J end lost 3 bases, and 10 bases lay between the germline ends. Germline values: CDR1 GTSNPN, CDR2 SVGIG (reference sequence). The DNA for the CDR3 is TGTGCCTGGAGTGGAGGGGGGTACTACAATGAGCAGTTCTTC. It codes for CAWSGGGYYNEQFF.

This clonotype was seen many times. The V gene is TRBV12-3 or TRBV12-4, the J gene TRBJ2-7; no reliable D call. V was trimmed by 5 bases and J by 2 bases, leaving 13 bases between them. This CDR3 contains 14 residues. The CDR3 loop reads CASSLRTAPYEQYF. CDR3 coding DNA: TGTGCCAGCAGTCTTCGGACGGCCCCCTACGAGCAGTACTTC.

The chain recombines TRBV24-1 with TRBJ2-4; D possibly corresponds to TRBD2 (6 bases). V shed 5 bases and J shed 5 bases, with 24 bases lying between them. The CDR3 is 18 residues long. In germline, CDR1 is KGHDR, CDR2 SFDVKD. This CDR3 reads CATSAPREEGWVENIQYF. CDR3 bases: TGTGCCACCAGTGCTCCAAGAGAGGAGGGTTGGGTTGAAAACATTCAGTACTTC.

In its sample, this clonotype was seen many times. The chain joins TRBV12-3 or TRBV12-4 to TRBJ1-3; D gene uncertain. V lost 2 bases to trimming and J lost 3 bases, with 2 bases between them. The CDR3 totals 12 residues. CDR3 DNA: TGTGCCAGCAGTTTATTTGGAAACACCATATATTTT. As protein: CASSLFGNTIYF.

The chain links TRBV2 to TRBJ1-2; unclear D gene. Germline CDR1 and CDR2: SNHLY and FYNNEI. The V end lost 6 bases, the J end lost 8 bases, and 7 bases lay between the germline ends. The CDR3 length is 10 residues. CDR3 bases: TGTGCCAGCAGGGACGAGGGCTACACCTTC. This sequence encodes CASRDEGYTF.

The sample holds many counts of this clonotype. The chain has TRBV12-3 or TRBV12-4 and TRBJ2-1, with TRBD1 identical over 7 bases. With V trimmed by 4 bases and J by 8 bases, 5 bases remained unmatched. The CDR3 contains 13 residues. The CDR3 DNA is TGTGCCAGCAGTTCCGGACAGGCTCATGAGCAGTTCTTC. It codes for CASSSGQAHEQFF.

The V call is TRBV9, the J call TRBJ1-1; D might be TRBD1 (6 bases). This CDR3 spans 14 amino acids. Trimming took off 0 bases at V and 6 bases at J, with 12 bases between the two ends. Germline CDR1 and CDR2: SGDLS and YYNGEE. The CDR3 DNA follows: TGTGCCAGCAGCGTAGTCCCGGAGGGGGCTGAAGCTTTCTTT. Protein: CASSVVPEGAEAFF.

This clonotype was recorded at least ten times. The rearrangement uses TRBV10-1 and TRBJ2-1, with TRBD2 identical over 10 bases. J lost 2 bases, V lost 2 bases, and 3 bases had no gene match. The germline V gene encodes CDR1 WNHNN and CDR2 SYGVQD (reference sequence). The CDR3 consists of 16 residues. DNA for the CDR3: TGCGCCAGCAGTGAGACTAGCGGGGTGGCCTACAATGAGCAGTTCTTC. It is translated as CASSETSGVAYNEQFF.

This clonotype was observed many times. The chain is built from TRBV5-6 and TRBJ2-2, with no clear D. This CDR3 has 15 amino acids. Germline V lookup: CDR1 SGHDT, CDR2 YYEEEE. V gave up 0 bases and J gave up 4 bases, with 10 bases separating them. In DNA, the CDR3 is TGTGCCAGCAGCTTGGTAGGCTACCCCACCGGGGAGCTGTTTTTT. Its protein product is CASSLVGYPTGELFF.

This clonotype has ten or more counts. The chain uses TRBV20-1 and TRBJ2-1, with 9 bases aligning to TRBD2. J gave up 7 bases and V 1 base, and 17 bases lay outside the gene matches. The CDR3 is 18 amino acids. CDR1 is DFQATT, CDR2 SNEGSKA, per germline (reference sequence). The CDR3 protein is CSARVGGPGLASANEQFF. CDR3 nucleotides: TGCAGTGCTAGAGTGGGGGGTCCGGGACTAGCAAGTGCGAATGAGCAGTTCTTC.

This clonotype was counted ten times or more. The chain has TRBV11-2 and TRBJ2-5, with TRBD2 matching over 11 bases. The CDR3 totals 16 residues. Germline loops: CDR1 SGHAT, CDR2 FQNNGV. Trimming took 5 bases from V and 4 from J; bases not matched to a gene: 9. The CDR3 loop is CASSPGIAGGLETQYF. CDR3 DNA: TGTGCCAGCAGCCCTGGAATAGCGGGGGGGCTAGAGACCCAGTACTTC.